This record covers a single T cell receptor (beta chain). This CDR3 has 13 residues. The V gene's germline CDR1 is ENHRY and CDR2 SYGVKD. V lost 3 bases and J 5 bases, leaving 7 bases between the germline ends. This entry comes from a study of control samples from healthy donors and cancer patients. Clones were read by immunoSEQ multiplex PCR, and TCRdb kept only the in-frame ones, dropping some. Found here are approximately 170,000 clones, roughly 90% of them singletons; the top ten hold 0.65% to 0.75%. What was sequenced was blood. The rearrangement joins TRBV10-3 to TRBJ2-2, with D unresolved. The TCR originated in a woman in her thirties in good health. The CDR3: CAISDQDTGELFF. As DNA, the CDR3 is TGTGCCATCAGTGACCAGGATACCGGGGAGCTGTTTTTT.